Below, one TCR beta chain is given with its context. This sample stems from a study of blood T cell repertoires in COVID-19. Study as a whole: Both acute and convalescent COVID-19 samples were obtained from the United States, Italy and Spain.

Authors' analysis steps: Scientists estimated how many nucleated cells there were by amplifying reference gene primers. The data were produced by immunoSEQ multiplex PCR, yet TCRdb's version contains in-frame clones alone and is incomplete. The DNA gave D and trimming, while V, J and clone size come from that table. Here the sample spans 220,000 or so clones, 80% to 95% being singletons. Germline V lookup: CDR1 SGHTA, CDR2 FQGTGA. The CDR3 covers 16 residues. V gave up 1 base and J gave up 6 bases, with 15 bases separating them. The sample was peripheral blood. The chain links TRBV7-3 to TRBJ2-2; perhaps TRBD1 as D (5 bases). This sequence originates from a man aged 55 to 69 with COVID-19, enrolled during active disease. The CDR3 sequence is CASSLRGRDGAGELFF. The CDR3 DNA is TGTGCCAGCAGCTTAAGAGGCAGGGATGGTGCCGGGGAGCTGTTTTTT.